The present entry profiles one T cell receptor (beta chain) with its context. This sample was taken from a study of blood T cell repertoires in COVID-19. As processed by the authors: For nucleated cells, counts were estimated from reference gene primer amplification. Repertoires were generated with immunoSEQ multiplex PCR, while TCRdb's copy carries only in-frame clones and drops some. That table gives V, J and clone size, and the DNA gave D and trimming. This table has a few hundred thousand clones, roughly 92% appearing once. V gave up 6 bases and J gave up 5 bases; unmatched junction bases: 6. The CDR3 runs to 13 residues.

The receptor was isolated from a woman aged 40 to 55 who had been exposed to COVID-19. Sequencing was performed on PBMCs or T cells enriched from blood (not recorded which). The gene calls are TRBV12-3 or TRBV12-4 and TRBJ2-7; 8 nucleotides line up with TRBD2. The DNA for the CDR3 is TGTGCCAGCAGCAGAGCGGGAGTCAACGAGCAGTACTTC. Translated: CASSRAGVNEQYF.